This is a list of T cell receptor beta chains from one sample in a study of PD-1 blockade in classical Hodgkin lymphoma. Assay: immunoSEQ multiplex PCR; the TCRdb copy retains only in-frame clones and omits some. Altogether over 85,000 clones are present, 85% to 95% being singletons, with the ten largest covering less than 2%. Source: peripheral blood mononuclear cells (PBMCs), taken before the fourth cycle of nivolumab. These receptors were collected from a human donor with classical Hodgkin lymphoma. Both conserved end residues are part of each CDR3. The D gene is left open where the match is weak. A clone size is listed for some rows: how often the clone was seen (once, few, many), or a class if it is expanded.

J gene,V gene,CDR3 length,D gene,clone size,CDR3 DNA,CDR3 protein
TRBJ2-7,TRBV6-5,13,.,once,TGTGCCAGCACCGCGGGACAAGCCTACGAGCAGTACTTC,CASTAGQAYEQYF
TRBJ2-6,TRBV18,17,.,.,TGTGCCAGCTCACCACGGCAGACAGGAGCCGGGGCCAACGTCCTGACTTTC,CASSPRQTGAGANVLTF
TRBJ2-7,TRBV19,13,.,.,TGTGCCAGTAGTATTGGTGGGGCCTACGAGCAGTACTTC,CASSIGGAYEQYF
TRBJ2-1,TRBV7-6,15,.,.,TGTGCCAGCAGCACTGGCGCCTCCCGGCGCCTTGAGCAGTTCTTC,CASSTGASRRLEQFF
TRBJ2-7,TRBV7-2,15,TRBD1,.,TGTGCCAGCAGGTTCGGACAGGTCTCAACCTACGAGCAGTACTTC,CASRFGQVSTYEQYF
TRBJ1-4,TRBV5-1,15,.,many,TGCGCCAGCAGCTTGGTTGGGGGATCTAATGAAAAACTGTTTTTT,CASSLVGGSNEKLFF
TRBJ2-2,TRBV18,18,.,.,TGTGCCAGCTCACCCCTGTCAGGCGGAGGGCCGATGCTCGGGGAGCTGTTTTTT,CASSPLSGGGPMLGELFF
TRBJ2-7,TRBV15,14,.,.,TGTGCCACCAGCAGACAGGGTAAGCACGACGAGCAGTACTTC,CATSRQGKHDEQYF
TRBJ1-4,TRBV2,16,.,.,TGTGCCAGCAGTGAAGGTACCCTCCCCGGGAATGAAAAACTGTTTTTT,CASSEGTLPGNEKLFF
TRBJ2-5,TRBV5-6,11,.,.,TGTGCCAGCAGCCACCGGGAGACCCAGTACTTC,CASSHRETQYF
TRBJ2-7,TRBV27,12,.,.,TGTGCCAGCAGTAGCAGACCCTACGAGCAGTACTTC,CASSSRPYEQYF
TRBJ1-2,TRBV28,15,.,.,TGTGCCAGCAGTTTAAATCGAGGACTGAACTATGGCTACACCTTC,CASSLNRGLNYGYTF
TRBJ2-2,TRBV5-6,17,.,.,TGTGCCAGCAGCTTGGAGGGGTATAGGAGGAACACCGGGGAGCTGTTTTTT,CASSLEGYRRNTGELFF
TRBJ2-7,TRBV10-1,14,TRBD1,.,TGCGCCAGCAGCAGGACAGGGATGCCAAACGAGCAGTACTTC,CASSRTGMPNEQYF
TRBJ2-2,TRBV28,15,TRBD1,few,TGTGCCAGCAGTGAGGGGGCCGCGAGCACCGGGGAGCTGTTTTTT,CASSEGAASTGELFF
TRBJ1-4,TRBV28,14,.,once,TGTGCCAGCAGTTTGACGGGAGCAGGCGGGAAACTGTTTTTT,CASSLTGAGGKLFF
TRBJ1-1,TRBV4-2,18,.,.,TGTGCCAGCAGCCAAGATGTGGGCAGGGTATTTTTCGACACTGAAGCTTTCTTT,CASSQDVGRVFFDTEAFF
TRBJ1-5,TRBV6-5,13,.,.,TGTGCCAGCAGTCCCCTCAACAATCAGCCCCAGCATTTT,CASSPLNNQPQHF
TRBJ2-5,TRBV9,16,TRBD1,.,TGTGCCAGCAGCACCTCAACCGGGACAGGGGTTGAGACCCAGTACTTC,CASSTSTGTGVETQYF
TRBJ2-5,TRBV6-5,14,.,once,TGTGCCAGCAGTTACTCGACGGGTTCGGAGACCCAGTACTTC,CASSYSTGSETQYF
TRBJ2-7,TRBV19,15,.,.,TGTGCCAGTAGCCCCGCGGAGACCTCCTACTACGAGCAGTACTTC,CASSPAETSYYEQYF
TRBJ1-4,TRBV5-1,17,TRBD1,.,TGCGCCAGCAGCTTAACAGGGGGACAGATTTTTAATGAAAAACTGTTTTTT,CASSLTGGQIFNEKLFF
TRBJ2-1,TRBV30,15,TRBD2,.,TGTGCCTGGAGTGTACACAAGACTAGCGGGAACGAGCAGTTCTTC,CAWSVHKTSGNEQFF
TRBJ2-1,TRBV6-5,16,.,once,TGTGCCAGCAGTTGGTCTACCGGGACCCCCCTCAATGAGCAGTTCTTC,CASSWSTGTPLNEQFF
TRBJ1-2,TRBV27,14,TRBD1,.,TGTGCCAGCAGTTCAGACAGGGGGCGAGCTGGCTACACCTTC,CASSSDRGRAGYTF
TRBJ2-7,TRBV9,15,TRBD2,.,TGTGCCAGCAGCCGGACTAGCGGGAGAGCCTACGAGCAGTACTTC,CASSRTSGRAYEQYF
TRBJ2-3,TRBV10-3,14,.,.,TGTGCCATCGGACCGGACGGGAGCACAGATACGCAGTATTTT,CAIGPDGSTDTQYF
TRBJ2-1,TRBV15,18,.,.,TGTGCCACCAGCAGAGATATATATGGGGGGGCTTATTTCGATGAGCAGTTCTTC,CATSRDIYGGAYFDEQFF
TRBJ2-1,TRBV29-1,15,TRBD2,.,TGCAGCGTTGAGACCCGCGGGAGAGGGGACAATGAGCAGTTCTTC,CSVETRGRGDNEQFF
TRBJ1-5,TRBV6-1,15,TRBD1,.,TGTGCCAGCAGGTACCAGGGGGGACGCAATCAGCCCCAGCATTTT,CASRYQGGRNQPQHF
TRBJ1-5,TRBV30,14,.,.,TGTGCCTGGAGTGGCAGTCGAAGCAATCAGCCCCAGCATTTT,CAWSGSRSNQPQHF
TRBJ1-2,TRBV11-2,15,TRBD1,once,TGTGCCAGCAGCTGGGCCGGGACAGGAAAGGATGGCTACACCTTC,CASSWAGTGKDGYTF
TRBJ1-4,TRBV30,11,.,.,TGTGCGCGACAGTTTAATGAAAAACTGTTTTTT,CARQFNEKLFF
TRBJ1-2,TRBV1,15,.,once,TGCACCAGCAGCCAGCCTAGAGACACCAACTATGGCTACACCTTC,CTSSQPRDTNYGYTF
TRBJ1-2,TRBV15,14,.,once,TGTGCCACCAGCATTAGTCGGACGTCAGATGGCTACACCTTC,CATSISRTSDGYTF
TRBJ2-2,TRBV6-6,16,.,.,TGTGCCAGCAGTTACCGGGGTCTGGGGGCTAGAGGGGAGCTGTTTTTT,CASSYRGLGARGELFF
TRBJ2-7,TRBV7-3,14,.,.,TGTGCCAGCAGCCCGCAGGCAGGGTCCTACGAGCAGTACTTC,CASSPQAGSYEQYF
TRBJ1-1,TRBV18,16,TRBD1,once,TGTGCCAGCTCACCAGGAACCGGGACAGGGAAAACTGAAGCTTTCTTT,CASSPGTGTGKTEAFF
TRBJ2-1,TRBV10-3,16,.,.,TGTGCCATCAGTGCCCCTGGTATGCCAAACGGGTATGAGCAGTTCTTC,CAISAPGMPNGYEQFF
TRBJ1-4,TRBV18,14,TRBD1,once,TGTGCCAGCTCATTTCGGGACAGTAATGAAAAACTGTTTTTT,CASSFRDSNEKLFF
TRBJ1-1,TRBV5-4,13,.,once,TGTGCCAGCAGCCCGGTGGGAGGCACTGAAGCTTTCTTT,CASSPVGGTEAFF
TRBJ2-1,TRBV19,17,TRBD2,.,TGTGCCAGTAGTATGAGGTTGGCGGGAGATCGACTTTGTGAGCAGTTCTTC,CASSMRLAGDRLCEQFF
TRBJ2-5,TRBV5-1,17,TRBD1,.,TGCGCCAGCAGCTTGGATGTCGTGGGACAGGGAATAGAGACCCAGTACTTC,CASSLDVVGQGIETQYF
TRBJ1-1,TRBV6-1,16,.,.,TGTGCCAGCAGTGATCCTCCTGGGAGGTTGAACACTGAAGCTTTCTTT,CASSDPPGRLNTEAFF
TRBJ2-1,TRBV2,10,.,.,TGTGCCAGCGAGGGGAGGGAGCAGTTCTTC,CASEGREQFF
TRBJ1-3,TRBV27,16,.,.,TGTGCCAGCAAATTATTGGGTCGGGGCCCCGGAAACACCATATATTTT,CASKLLGRGPGNTIYF
TRBJ1-1,TRBV27,13,.,.,TGTGCCAGCAGTTTCCGGTTGAGCACTGAAGCTTTCTTT,CASSFRLSTEAFF
TRBJ2-7,TRBV5-5,15,.,few,TGTGCCAGCAGCTCAGGACAGAGTAACGCCTACGAGCAGTACTTC,CASSSGQSNAYEQYF